This TCR beta chain was sequenced during a study of T cells after yellow fever vaccination. Regarding the study as a whole: Relatively few clonotypes were ones that appeared in both CD4 and CD8 compartments.

For this clonotype: The target antigen is unknown.

Synthesis of TCR cDNA relied on 5'RACE template switching, which attached a universal primer site and UMIs. A single record per CDR3 protein comes from TCRdb applying MiXCR to the 5' RACE reads. The data contain about 320,000 distinct CDR3 sequences, 4% to 5.5% of them singletons. V lost 7 bases and J 3 bases, leaving 13 bases between the germline ends. From germline, CDR1 is MDHEN and CDR2 SYDVKM. The CDR3 has 14 amino acids. The chain links TRBV28 to TRBJ1-5; D unresolved. Sequencing used PBMCs, obtained 15 days after the yellow fever booster vaccination. This TCR was sampled from a man younger than 30 who received the YFV17D yellow fever vaccine. CDR3 residues: CASTPRRYNQPQHF. Written as DNA, the CDR3 is TGTGCCAGCACCCCCCGACGGTACAATCAGCCCCAGCATTTT.